The 5 T cell receptor beta chains in this list originate from one sample, sequenced in a study of Graves' ophthalmopathy and Graves' hyperthyroidism. Researchers took RNA transcripts and amplified TCR beta CDR3 regions from them. RT-PCR in the first round used HTBI primers; a second-round multiplex PCR followed. Via MiXCR, TCRdb re-called the multiplex PCR reads, giving one row per CDR3 protein. Among 400,000 to 450,000 distinct CDR3 sequences listed, roughly 20% were seen once. The specimen sequenced was peripheral blood. All receptors derive from a woman between 18 and 30 years old with stable Graves' hyperthyroidism.

This clonotype was counted ten times or more. The gene calls are TRBV28 and TRBJ2-7; D may be TRBD1 (6 bases). Germline CDR1 reads MDHEN; CDR2 reads SYDVKM. This CDR3 region has 15 residues. Trimming stripped 4 bases from V and 3 bases from J, with 16 bases between. The CDR3 region is CASSSPPDSHYEQYF. CDR3 DNA sequence: TGTGCCAGCAGTTCCCCTCCGGACAGTCACTACGAGCAGTACTTC.

The chain uses TRBV20-1 and TRBJ2-5; 15 positions agree with TRBD2. CDR3 length: 16 residues. V was clipped by 5 bases and J by 5 bases; unmatched bases: 9. Germline CDR1 reads DFQATT; CDR2 reads SNEGSKA (reference sequence). As DNA, the CDR3 is TGCAGTGCTCCCAGGACTAGCGGGAGGGCCGGGGAGACCCAGTACTTC. Protein sequence: CSAPRTSGRAGETQYF.

The rearrangement uses TRBV20-1 and TRBJ2-4; tentatively, D is TRBD2 (6 bases). The germline gives CDR1 DFQATT, CDR2 SNEGSKA (reference sequence). This CDR3 region has 14 residues. The V and J ends lost 4 bases and 10 bases respectively, with 20 bases between them. CDR3: CSATERAGGVIQYF. The CDR3 region has the DNA TGCAGTGCTACAGAGAGGGCGGGCGGGGTTATTCAGTACTTC.

V gene TRBV7-3 combines with J gene TRBJ1-2; D possibly corresponds to TRBD1 (5 bases). CDR1 is SGHTA, CDR2 FQGTGA, per germline. The ends were cut back, 0 bases at V and 8 bases at J, with 13 bases in the middle. The CDR3 sequence is 14 residues long. The CDR3 bases are TGTGCCAGCAGCTTAACTGGAGGGGTTGGAGGCTACACCTTC. Translating gives CASSLTGGVGGYTF.

This clonotype has a count of ten or more. The gene calls are TRBV20-1 and TRBJ2-7; D may be TRBD2 (5 bases). The CDR3 has 14 amino acids. The ends were cut back, 3 bases at V and 4 bases at J, with 16 bases in the middle. Germline V gene sequence: CDR1 DFQATT, CDR2 SNEGSKA (reference sequence). CDR3 loop: CSASPPDLSYEQYF. Here the CDR3 DNA reads TGCAGTGCTAGCCCCCCGGACTTGTCATACGAGCAGTACTTC.